The T cell receptor beta chain under discussion was sequenced for a study of cytomegalovirus exposure and HLA in healthy donors. Vbeta (60) and Jbeta (13) primers were used in the PCR. Under the authors' procedure: A follow-up analysis tallied tens of millions of unique TCR beta chains, 8.5 million to 14 million shared. TCRdb's table, derived via immunoSEQ multiplex PCR, lists solely in-frame clones and lacks some. V, J and clone size derive from that table, while D and trimming were established from the DNA sequence. Here the sample spans 95,000 to 130,000 clones, 70% to 75% being singletons. With regard to this clone: Its cognate antigen is unknown.

Study-level results: A later analysis linked a missense DCLRE1C variant to TCR beta V- and J-gene trimming. When the data were analyzed later, several of the most significant clusters appeared to be linked to common viral pathogens. With further analysis later on, most CMV-associated TCR beta chains appeared HLA-restricted.

Germline V gene lookup returns CDR1 MDHEN and CDR2 SYDVKM. V shed 6 bases and J shed 6 bases, with 18 bases lying between them. The CDR3 consists of 15 residues. This TCR came from a woman aged 18-29 years in good health and CMV-seronegative. The sequencing sample was made of PBMCs. The chain is built from TRBV28 and TRBJ2-1; possibly TRBD1 for D (6 bases). CDR3 sequence reads: CASSDTGSTTNEQFF. The CDR3 bases are TGTGCCAGCAGCGATACAGGGAGTACCACCAATGAGCAGTTCTTC.